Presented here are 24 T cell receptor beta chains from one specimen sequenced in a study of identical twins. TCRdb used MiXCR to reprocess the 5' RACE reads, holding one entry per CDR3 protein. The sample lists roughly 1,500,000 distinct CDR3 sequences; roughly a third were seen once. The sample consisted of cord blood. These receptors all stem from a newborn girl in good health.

The CDR3 DNA reads TGCAGCGTTGAATGGGGCAGGTTTACAGATACGCAGTATTTT. The encoded protein is CSVEWGRFTDTQYF. The gene calls are TRBV29-1 and TRBJ2-3, with D possibly TRBD1 on 5 matching bases. CDR1 is SQVTM and CDR2 is ANQGSEA in the germline V gene. The ends were cut back, 2 bases at V and 3 bases at J, with 12 bases in the middle. The CDR3 has 14 amino acids.

The CDR3 bases are TGCGCCAGCAGCCGGACCCTTGTCACAGATACGCAGTATTTT. Translating it yields CASSRTLVTDTQYF. The chain joins TRBV4-1 to TRBJ2-3; no reliable D call. CDR1 is MGHRA and CDR2 is YSYEKL in the germline V gene. V lost 4 bases and J lost 2, with 10 bases in between. The CDR3 runs to 14 residues.

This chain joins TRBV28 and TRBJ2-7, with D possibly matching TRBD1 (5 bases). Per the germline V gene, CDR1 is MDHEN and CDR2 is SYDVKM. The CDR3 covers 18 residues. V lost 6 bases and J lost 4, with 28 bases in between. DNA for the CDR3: TGTGCCAGCAGAGGTGTCAGGGAAGTGGAACATTCGCCTTACGAGCAGTACTTC. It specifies CASRGVREVEHSPYEQYF.

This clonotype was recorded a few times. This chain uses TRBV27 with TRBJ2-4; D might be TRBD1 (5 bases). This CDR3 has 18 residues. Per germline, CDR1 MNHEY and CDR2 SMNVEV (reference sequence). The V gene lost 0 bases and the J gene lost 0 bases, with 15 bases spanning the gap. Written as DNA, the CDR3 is TGTGCCAGCAGTTTATCTTTTCGGCTGGACAAAGCCAAAAACATTCAGTACTTC. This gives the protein CASSLSFRLDKAKNIQYF.

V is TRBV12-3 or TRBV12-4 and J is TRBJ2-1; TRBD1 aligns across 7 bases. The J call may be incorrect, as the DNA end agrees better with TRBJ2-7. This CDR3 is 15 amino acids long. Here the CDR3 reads CASSLGQGKYNEQYF. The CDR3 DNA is TGTGCCAGCAGTTTAGGACAGGGAAAATACAATGAGCAGTACTTC.

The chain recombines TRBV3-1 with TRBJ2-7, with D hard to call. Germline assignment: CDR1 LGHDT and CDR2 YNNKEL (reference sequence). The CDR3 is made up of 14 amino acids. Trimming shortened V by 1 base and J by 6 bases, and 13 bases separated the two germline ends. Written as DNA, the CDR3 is TGTGCCAGCAGCCAAGTGGAGACCGATGGCGAGCAGTACTTC. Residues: CASSQVETDGEQYF.

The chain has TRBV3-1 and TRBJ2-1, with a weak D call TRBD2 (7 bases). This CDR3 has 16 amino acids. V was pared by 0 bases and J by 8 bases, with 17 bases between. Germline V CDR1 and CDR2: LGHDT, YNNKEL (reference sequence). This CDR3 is CASSQERLGGVHEQFF. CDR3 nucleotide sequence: TGTGCCAGCAGCCAAGAGCGGTTAGGGGGGGTCCATGAGCAGTTCTTC.

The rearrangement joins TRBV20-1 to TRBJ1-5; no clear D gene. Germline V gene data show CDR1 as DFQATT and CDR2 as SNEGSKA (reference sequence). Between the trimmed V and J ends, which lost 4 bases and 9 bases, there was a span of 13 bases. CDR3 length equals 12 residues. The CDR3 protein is CSAIGPVGPQHF. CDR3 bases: TGCAGTGCTATCGGACCGGTTGGGCCCCAGCATTTT.

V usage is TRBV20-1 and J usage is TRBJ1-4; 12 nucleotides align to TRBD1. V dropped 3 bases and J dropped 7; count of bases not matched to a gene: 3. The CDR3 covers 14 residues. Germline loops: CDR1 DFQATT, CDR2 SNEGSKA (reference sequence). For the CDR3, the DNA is TGCAGTGCTAGGCGGGGACAGGGGGCTGAAAAACTGTTTTTT. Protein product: CSARRGQGAEKLFF.

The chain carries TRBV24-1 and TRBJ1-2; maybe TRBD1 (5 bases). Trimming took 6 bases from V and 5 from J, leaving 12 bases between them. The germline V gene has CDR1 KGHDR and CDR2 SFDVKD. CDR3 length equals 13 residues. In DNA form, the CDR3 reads TGTGCCACCAGTAGGGGCGGTGGATATGGCTACACCTTC. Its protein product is CATSRGGGYGYTF.

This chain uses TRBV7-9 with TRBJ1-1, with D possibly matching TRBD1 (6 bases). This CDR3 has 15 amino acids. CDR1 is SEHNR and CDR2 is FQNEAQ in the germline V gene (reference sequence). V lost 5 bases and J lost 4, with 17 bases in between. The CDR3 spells CASSPPERGGTEAFF. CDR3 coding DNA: TGTGCCAGCAGCCCCCCTGAAAGGGGGGGCACTGAAGCTTTCTTT. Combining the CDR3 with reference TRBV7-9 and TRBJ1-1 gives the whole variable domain DTGVSQNPRHKITKRGQNVTFRCDPISEHNRLYWYRQTLGQGPEFLTYFQNEAQLEKSRLLSDRFSAERPKGSFSTLEIQRTEQGDSAMYLCASSPPERGGTEAFFGQGTRLTVV.

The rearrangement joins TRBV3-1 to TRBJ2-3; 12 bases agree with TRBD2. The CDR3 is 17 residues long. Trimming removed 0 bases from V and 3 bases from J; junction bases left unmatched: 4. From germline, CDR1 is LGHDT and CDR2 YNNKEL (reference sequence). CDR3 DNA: TGTGCCAGCAGCCAAGATGGGACTAGCGGGCCGACAGATACGCAGTATTTT. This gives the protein CASSQDGTSGPTDTQYF.

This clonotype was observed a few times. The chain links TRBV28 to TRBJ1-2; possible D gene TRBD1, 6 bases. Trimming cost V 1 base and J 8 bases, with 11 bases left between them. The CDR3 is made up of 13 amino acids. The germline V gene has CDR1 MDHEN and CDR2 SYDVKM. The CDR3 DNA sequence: TGTGCCAGCAGTTTATTTACAGGGATGGGCTACACCTTC. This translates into CASSLFTGMGYTF.

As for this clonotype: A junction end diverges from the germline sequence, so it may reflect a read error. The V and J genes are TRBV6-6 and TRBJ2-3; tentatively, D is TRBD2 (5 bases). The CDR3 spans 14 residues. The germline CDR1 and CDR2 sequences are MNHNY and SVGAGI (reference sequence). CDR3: CARSYPGTGDTQYF. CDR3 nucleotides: TGTGCCCGCAGTTACCCGGGAACTGGAGATACGCAGTATTTT.

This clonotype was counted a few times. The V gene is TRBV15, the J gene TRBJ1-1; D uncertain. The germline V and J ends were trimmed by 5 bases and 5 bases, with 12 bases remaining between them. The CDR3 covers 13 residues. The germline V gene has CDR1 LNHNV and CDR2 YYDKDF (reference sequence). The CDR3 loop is CATSWRRWTEAFF. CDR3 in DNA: TGTGCCACCAGCTGGAGACGATGGACTGAAGCTTTCTTT. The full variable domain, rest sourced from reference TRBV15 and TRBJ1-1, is DAMVIQNPRYQVTQFGKPVTLSCSQTLNHNVMYWYQQKSSQAPKLLFHYYDKDFNNEADTPDNFQSRRPNTSFCFLDIRSPGLGDTAMYLCATSWRRWTEAFFGQGTRLTVV.

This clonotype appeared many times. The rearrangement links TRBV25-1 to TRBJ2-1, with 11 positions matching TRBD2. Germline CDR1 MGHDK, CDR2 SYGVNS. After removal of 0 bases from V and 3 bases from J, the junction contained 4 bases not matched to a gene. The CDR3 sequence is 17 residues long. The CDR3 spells CASSEYVLAGGYNEQFF. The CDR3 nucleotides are TGTGCCAGCAGTGAATATGTCCTAGCGGGAGGCTACAATGAGCAGTTCTTC.

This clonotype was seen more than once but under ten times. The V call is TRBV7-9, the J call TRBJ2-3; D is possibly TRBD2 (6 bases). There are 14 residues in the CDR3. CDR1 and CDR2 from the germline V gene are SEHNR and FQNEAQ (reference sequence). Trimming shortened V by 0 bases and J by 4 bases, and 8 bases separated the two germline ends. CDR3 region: CASSLATRADTQYF. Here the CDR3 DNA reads TGTGCCAGCAGCTTAGCGACTAGGGCAGATACGCAGTATTTT.

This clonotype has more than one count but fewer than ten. The CDR3 region is CSVDPQGRIAEAFF. CDR3 nucleotide sequence: TGCAGCGTTGACCCACAGGGGAGGATCGCTGAAGCTTTCTTT. V is TRBV29-1 and J is TRBJ1-1, with 7 bases aligning to TRBD1. The J segment lost 6 bases and the V segment lost 3 bases, leaving 10 bases of the junction unmatched. CDR1 and CDR2 (germline): SQVTM, ANQGSEA. There are 14 residues in the CDR3.

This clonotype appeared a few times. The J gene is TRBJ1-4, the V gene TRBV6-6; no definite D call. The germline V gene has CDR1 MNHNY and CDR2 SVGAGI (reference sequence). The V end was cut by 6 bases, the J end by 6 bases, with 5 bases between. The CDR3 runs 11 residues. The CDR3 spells CASSPYEKLFF. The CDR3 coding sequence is TGTGCCAGCAGCCCGTATGAAAAACTGTTTTTT.

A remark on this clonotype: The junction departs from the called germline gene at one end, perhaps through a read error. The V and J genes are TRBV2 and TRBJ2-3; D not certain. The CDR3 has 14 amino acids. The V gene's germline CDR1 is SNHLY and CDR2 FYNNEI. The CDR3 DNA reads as TGTGCCAGCAGTGAAGCGCCCGCTCCCTATACGCGGTATTTT. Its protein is CASSEAPAPYTRYF.

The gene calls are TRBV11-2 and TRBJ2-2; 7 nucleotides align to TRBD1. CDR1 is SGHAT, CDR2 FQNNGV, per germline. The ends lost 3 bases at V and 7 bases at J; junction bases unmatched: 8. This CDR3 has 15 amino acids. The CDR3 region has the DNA TGTGCCAGCAGCTTTGACAGGGAGTTAGGCGGGGAGCTGTTTTTT. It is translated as CASSFDRELGGELFF.

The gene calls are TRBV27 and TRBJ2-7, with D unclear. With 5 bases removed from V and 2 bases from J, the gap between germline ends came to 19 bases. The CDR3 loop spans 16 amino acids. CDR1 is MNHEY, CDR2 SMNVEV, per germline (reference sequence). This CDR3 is CASSSPWRKAPYEQYF. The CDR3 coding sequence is TGTGCCAGCAGTAGCCCTTGGAGAAAGGCCCCCTACGAGCAGTACTTC.

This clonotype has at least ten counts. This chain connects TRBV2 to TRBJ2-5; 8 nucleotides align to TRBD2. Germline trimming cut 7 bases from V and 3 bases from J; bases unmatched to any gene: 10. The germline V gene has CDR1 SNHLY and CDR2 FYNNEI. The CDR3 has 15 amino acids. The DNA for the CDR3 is TGTGCCAGCACGGCGGGGGGCGATCTTGAAGAGACCCAGTACTTC. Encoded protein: CASTAGGDLEETQYF.

The CDR3 coding sequence is TGCAGTGCTAGAGGCCTCCTAGCGGGGGACACAGATACGCAGTATTTT. It translates to CSARGLLAGDTDTQYF. This sequence joins TRBV20-1 and TRBJ2-3; TRBD2 aligns across 10 bases. V was pared by 1 base and J by 2 bases, with 6 bases of the junction left unmatched. The CDR3 consists of 16 residues. Germline assignment: CDR1 DFQATT and CDR2 SNEGSKA (reference sequence).